This T cell receptor beta chain emerged from a study of blood T cell repertoires in COVID-19. The overall study: Collection of acute and convalescent COVID-19 samples took place in the United States, Italy and Spain.

Clones were read by immunoSEQ multiplex PCR, and TCRdb kept only the in-frame ones, dropping some. Counted here are a few hundred thousand clones, around 80% occurring once; the ten biggest clones make up around 4%. The CDR3 runs 15 residues. Deletions cut 5 bases from V and 3 bases from J, with 13 bases between. Germline V gives CDR1 SEHNR, CDR2 FQNEAQ (reference sequence). Those who participated ranged in age from roughly 18 to 100 years and resided in about 24 US areas. The chain combines TRBV7-9 with TRBJ2-2; D perhaps matches TRBD1 (6 bases). Sequencing was carried out using PBMCs or T cells enriched from blood (not recorded which). This clonotype was obtained from a man aged 25-40 years with acute COVID-19. CDR3 DNA: TGTGCCAGCAGCCCTCGGGACACCTACACCGGGGAGCTGTTTTTT. This gives the protein CASSPRDTYTGELFF.